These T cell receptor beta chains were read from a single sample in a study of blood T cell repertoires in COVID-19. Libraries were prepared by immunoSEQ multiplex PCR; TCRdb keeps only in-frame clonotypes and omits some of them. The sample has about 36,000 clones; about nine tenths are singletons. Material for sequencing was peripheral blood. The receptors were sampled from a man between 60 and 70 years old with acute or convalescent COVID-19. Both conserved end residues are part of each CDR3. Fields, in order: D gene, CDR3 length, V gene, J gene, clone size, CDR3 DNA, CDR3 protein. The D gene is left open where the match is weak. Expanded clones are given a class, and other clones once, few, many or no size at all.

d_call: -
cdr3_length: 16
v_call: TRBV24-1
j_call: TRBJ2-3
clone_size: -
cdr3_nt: TGTGCCACCAGTGATTTGCGGGAAGGAAACACAGATACGCAGTATTTT
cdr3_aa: CATSDLREGNTDTQYF

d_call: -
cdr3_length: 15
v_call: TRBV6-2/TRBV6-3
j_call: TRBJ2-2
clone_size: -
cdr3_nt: TGTGCCAGCAGTCTTCGAATAGAGTACACCGGGGAGCTGTTTTTT
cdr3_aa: CASSLRIEYTGELFF

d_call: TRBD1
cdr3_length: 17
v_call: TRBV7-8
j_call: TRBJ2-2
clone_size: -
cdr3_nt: TGTGCCAGCAGCCAACCAAGGGACAGGGGGCGGGACGGGGAGCTGTTTTTT
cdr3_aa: CASSQPRDRGRDGELFF

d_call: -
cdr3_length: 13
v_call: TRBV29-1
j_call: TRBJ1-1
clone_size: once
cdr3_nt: TGCAGCGCGAGGCCAGGGGTTCTCACTGAAGCTTTCTTT
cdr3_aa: CSARPGVLTEAFF

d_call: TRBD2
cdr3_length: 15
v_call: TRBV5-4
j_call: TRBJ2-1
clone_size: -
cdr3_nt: TGTGCCAGCAGTTACGGGACTAGCGGTTACAATGAGCAGTTCTTC
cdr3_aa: CASSYGTSGYNEQFF

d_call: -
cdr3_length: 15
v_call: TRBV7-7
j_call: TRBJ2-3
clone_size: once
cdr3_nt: TGTGCTAGCAGCGATGAATGGGGTTTTAGCGGCACGCAGTATTTT
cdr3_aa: CASSDEWGFSGTQYF

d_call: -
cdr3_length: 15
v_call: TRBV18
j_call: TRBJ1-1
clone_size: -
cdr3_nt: TGTGCCAGCTCACTCGTCAGGGCGCCTGACACTGAAGCTTTCTTT
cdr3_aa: CASSLVRAPDTEAFF

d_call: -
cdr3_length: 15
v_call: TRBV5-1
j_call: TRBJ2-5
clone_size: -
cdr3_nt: TGCGCCAGCAGCGACCCCCAGGGGTTCCAAGAGACCCAGTACTTC
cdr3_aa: CASSDPQGFQETQYF

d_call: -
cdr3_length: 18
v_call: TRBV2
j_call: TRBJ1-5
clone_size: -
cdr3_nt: TGTGCCAGCAGTGAAGGTTTTGGGGCGGGGGCAGTTGGACAGCCCCAGCATTTT
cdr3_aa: CASSEGFGAGAVGQPQHF

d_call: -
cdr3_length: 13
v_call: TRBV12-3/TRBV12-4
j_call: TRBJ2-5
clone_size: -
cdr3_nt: TGTGCCAGCAGTTTAAGGAGGGTGGAGACCCAGTACTTC
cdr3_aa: CASSLRRVETQYF

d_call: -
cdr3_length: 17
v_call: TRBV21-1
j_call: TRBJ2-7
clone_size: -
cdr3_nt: TGTGCCAGCAGCAAAGGGAGACTAGCGGTGATATCCTACGAGCAGTACTTC
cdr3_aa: CASSKGRLAVISYEQYF

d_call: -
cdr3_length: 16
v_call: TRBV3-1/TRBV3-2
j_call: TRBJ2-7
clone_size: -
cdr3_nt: TGTGCCAGCAGCCATTTAGGGACTGGAAGCTCCTACGAGCAGTACTTC
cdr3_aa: CASSHLGTGSSYEQYF

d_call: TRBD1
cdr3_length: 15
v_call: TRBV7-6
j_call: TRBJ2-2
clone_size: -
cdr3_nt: TGTGCCAGCAGCCTCACAGGGGCTACACCGGGGGAGCTGTTTTTT
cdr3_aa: CASSLTGATPGELFF

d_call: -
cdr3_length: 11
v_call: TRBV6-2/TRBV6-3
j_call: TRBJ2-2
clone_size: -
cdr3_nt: TGTGCCAGCAGTTCGGCCGGGGAGCTGTTTTTT
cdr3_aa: CASSSAGELFF

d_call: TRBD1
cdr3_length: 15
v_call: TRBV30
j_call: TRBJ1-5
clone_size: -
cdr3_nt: TGTGCCTGGAGTGTTCGGGACAGGGGGCAACAGCCCCAGCATTTT
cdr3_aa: CAWSVRDRGQQPQHF

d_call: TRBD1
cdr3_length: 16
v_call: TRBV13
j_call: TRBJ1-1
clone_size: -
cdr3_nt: TGTGCCAGCAGCCTACCCGGGACAGGGGATCCCACTGAAGCTTTCTTT
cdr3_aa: CASSLPGTGDPTEAFF

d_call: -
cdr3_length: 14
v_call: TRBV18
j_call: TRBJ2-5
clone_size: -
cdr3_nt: TGTGCCAGCTCAACCCGGACTGAGAGAGAGACCCAGTACTTC
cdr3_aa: CASSTRTERETQYF

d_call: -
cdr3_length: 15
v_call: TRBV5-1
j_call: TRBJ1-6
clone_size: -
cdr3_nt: TGCGCCAGCAAAAGTGATAGCTCCTATAATTCACCCCTCCACTTT
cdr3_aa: CASKSDSSYNSPLHF

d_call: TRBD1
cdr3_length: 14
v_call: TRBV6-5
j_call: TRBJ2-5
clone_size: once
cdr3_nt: TGTGCCAGCACCACCGGGACAGGGCCCCAGACCCAGTACTTC
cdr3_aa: CASTTGTGPQTQYF

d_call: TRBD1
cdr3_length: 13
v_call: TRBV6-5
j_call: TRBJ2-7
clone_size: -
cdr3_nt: TGTGCCAGTGACAGGGATGGGACCTACGAGCAGTACTTC
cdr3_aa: CASDRDGTYEQYF

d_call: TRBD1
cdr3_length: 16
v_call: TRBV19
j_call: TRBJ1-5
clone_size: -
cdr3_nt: TGTGCCAGTAGTATTCCCACCAGGGGGGTGGGTCAGCCCCAGCATTTT
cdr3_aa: CASSIPTRGVGQPQHF

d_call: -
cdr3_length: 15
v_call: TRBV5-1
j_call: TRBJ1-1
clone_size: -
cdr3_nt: TGCGCCAGCAGCTTGAAGTCAGGGGTGAACACTGAAGCTTTCTTT
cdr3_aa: CASSLKSGVNTEAFF

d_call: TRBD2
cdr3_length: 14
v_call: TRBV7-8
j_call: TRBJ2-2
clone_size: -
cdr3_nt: TGTGCCAGCCGGGGGGGCGGGAACACCGGGGAGCTGTTTTTT
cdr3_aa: CASRGGGNTGELFF

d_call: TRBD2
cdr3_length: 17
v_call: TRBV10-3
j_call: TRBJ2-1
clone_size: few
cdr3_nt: TGTGCCATCAGTCCCGGGACTAGCGGGAGGGCCGATCTTAAGCAGTTCTTC
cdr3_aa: CAISPGTSGRADLKQFF

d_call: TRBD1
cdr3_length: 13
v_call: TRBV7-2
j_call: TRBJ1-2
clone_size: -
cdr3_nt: TGTGCCAGCAGCGGGACAGGGGGAGGAGGCTACACCTTC
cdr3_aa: CASSGTGGGGYTF

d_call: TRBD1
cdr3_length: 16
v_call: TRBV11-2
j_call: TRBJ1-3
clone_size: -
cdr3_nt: TGTGCCAGCAGCCGTGCCGGGACAGGGGTCGGAAACACCATATATTTT
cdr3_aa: CASSRAGTGVGNTIYF

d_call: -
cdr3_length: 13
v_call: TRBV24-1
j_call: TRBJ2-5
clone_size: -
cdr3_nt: TGTGCCACCAGCAGTGGAGGCGATAAGACCCAGTACTTC
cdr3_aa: CATSSGGDKTQYF

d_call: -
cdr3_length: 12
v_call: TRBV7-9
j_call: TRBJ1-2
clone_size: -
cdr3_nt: TGTGCCAGCAGCTTAGTTAATCCTGGCTACACCTTC
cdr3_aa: CASSLVNPGYTF

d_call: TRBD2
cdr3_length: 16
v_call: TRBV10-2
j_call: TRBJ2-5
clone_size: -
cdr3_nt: TGCGCCAGCAGGATGGCGGGAGGGGAGGGGAGGGAGACCCAGTACTTC
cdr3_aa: CASRMAGGEGRETQYF

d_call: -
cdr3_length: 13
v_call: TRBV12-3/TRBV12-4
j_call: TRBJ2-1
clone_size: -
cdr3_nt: TGTGCCAGCAGTTCCCGTCGCGTATCCGAGCAGTTCTTC
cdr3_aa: CASSSRRVSEQFF

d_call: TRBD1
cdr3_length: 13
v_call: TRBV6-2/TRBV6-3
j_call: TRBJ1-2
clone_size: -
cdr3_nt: TGTGCCAGCAGCGGACAGGGCCTCTATGGCTACACCTTC
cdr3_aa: CASSGQGLYGYTF

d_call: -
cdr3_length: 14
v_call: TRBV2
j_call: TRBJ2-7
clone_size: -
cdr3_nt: TGTGCCAGCAGTGTGGCACAGGGAGCCTACGAGCAGTACTTC
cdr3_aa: CASSVAQGAYEQYF

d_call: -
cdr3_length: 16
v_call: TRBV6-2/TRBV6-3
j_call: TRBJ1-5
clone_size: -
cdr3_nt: TGTGCCAGCAGTTACATACAGGTCAATAGCAATCAGCCCCAGCATTTT
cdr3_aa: CASSYIQVNSNQPQHF

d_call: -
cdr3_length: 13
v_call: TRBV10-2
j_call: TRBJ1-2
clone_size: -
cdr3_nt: TGCGCCAGCAGTGAGTCGTCTATAGATGGCTACACCTTC
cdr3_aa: CASSESSIDGYTF

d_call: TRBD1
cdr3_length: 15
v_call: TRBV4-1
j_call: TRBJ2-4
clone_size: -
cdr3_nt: TGCGCCAGCAGCCCGACCGGGACAGATAAAAACATTCAGTACTTC
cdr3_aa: CASSPTGTDKNIQYF

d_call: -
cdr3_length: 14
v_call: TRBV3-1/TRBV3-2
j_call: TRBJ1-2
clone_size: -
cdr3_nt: TGTGCCAGCGCCCTGGGGGCCCCGGAGGCGGGCTACACCTTC
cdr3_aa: CASALGAPEAGYTF

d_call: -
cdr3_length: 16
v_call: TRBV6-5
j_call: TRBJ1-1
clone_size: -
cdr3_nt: TGTGCCAGCAGTTCCCCCCGAGGGGGGGCGGGCACTGAAGCTTTCTTT
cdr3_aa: CASSSPRGGAGTEAFF

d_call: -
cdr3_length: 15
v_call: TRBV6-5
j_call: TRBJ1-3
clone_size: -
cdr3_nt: TGTGCCAGCAAGCGACTAACTAACTCTGGAAACACCATATATTTT
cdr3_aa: CASKRLTNSGNTIYF

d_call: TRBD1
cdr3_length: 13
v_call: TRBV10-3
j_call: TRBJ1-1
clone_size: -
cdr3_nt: TGTGCCATCAGACAGGGGGCGGGGACTGAAGCTTTCTTT
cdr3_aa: CAIRQGAGTEAFF

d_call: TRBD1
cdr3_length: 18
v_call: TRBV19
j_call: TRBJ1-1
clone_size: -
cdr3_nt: TGTGCCAGTAGTATTACCGGGTCAGGGGGCGCTTCGGACACTGAAGCTTTCTTT
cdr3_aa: CASSITGSGGASDTEAFF

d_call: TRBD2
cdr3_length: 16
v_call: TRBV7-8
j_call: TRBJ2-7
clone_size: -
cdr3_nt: TGTGCCAGCAGCCCACAGGCGGTAGCGGGAACCTACGAGCAGTACTTC
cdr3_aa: CASSPQAVAGTYEQYF

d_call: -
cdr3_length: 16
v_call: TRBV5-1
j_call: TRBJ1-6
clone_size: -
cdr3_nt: TGCGCCAGCAGCCCTTCGAGCACCCGACTTAATTCGCCCCTCCACTTT
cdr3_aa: CASSPSSTRLNSPLHF

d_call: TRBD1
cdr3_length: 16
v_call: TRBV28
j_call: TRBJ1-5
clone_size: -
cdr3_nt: TGTGCCAGCAGTTTCCGGACAGGGGTCGGCAATCAGCCCCAGCATTTT
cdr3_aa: CASSFRTGVGNQPQHF

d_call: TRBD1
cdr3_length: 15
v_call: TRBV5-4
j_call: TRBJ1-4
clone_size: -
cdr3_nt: TGTGCCAGCAGCTGGAGGACAGGAACTAATGAAAAACTGTTTTTT
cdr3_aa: CASSWRTGTNEKLFF

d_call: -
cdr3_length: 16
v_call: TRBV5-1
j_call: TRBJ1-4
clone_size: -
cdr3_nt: TGCGCCAGCAGCCCAAAGGTGGGGCAGGGGAATGAAAAACTGTTTTTT
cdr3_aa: CASSPKVGQGNEKLFF

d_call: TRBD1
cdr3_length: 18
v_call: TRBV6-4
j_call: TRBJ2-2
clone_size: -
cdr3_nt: TGTGCCAGCAGTGACCAAACAGGGGAAGTAAGGAACACCGGGGAGCTGTTTTTT
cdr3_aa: CASSDQTGEVRNTGELFF